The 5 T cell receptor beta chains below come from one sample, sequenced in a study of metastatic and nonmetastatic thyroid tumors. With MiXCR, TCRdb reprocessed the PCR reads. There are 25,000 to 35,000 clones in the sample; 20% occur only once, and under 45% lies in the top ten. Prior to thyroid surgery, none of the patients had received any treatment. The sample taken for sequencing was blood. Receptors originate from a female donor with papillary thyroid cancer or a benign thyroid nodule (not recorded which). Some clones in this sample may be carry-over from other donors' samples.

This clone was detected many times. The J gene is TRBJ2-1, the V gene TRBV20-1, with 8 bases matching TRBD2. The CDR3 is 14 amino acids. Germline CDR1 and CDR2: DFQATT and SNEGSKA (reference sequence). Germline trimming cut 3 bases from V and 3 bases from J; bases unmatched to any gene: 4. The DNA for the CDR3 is TGCAGTGCTAGTGGGCGGGGGGACTACAATGAGCAGTTCTTC. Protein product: CSASGRGDYNEQFF.

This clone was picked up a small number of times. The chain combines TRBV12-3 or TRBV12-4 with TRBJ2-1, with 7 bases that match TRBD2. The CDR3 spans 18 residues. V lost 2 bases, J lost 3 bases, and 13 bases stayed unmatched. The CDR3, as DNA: TGTGCCAGCAGTTTAAGGGTTCTTCGACGGGGGGTCTACAATGAGCAGTTCTTC. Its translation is CASSLRVLRRGVYNEQFF.

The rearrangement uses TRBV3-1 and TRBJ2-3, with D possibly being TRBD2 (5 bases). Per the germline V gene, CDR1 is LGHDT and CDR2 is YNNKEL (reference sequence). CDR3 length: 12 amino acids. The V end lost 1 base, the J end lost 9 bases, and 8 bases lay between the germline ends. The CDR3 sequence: CASSQGLLTQYF. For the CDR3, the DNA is TGTGCCAGCAGCCAAGGACTACTGACGCAGTATTTT.

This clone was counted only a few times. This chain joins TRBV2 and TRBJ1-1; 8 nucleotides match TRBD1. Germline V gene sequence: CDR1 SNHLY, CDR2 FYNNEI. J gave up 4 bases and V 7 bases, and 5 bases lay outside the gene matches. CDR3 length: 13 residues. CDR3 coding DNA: TGTGCCAGCAACCCGACAGGGGCCACTGAAGCTTTCTTT. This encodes CASNPTGATEAFF. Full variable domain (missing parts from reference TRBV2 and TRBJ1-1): EPEVTQTPSHQVTQMGQEVILRCVPISNHLYFYWYRQILGQKVEFLVSFYNNEISEKSEIFDDQFSVERPDGSNFTLKIRSTKLEDSAMYFCASNPTGATEAFFGQGTRLTVV.

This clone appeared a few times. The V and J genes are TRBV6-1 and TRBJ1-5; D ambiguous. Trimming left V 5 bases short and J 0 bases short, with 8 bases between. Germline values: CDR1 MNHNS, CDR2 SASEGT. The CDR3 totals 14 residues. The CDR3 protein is CASSRLDSNQPQHF. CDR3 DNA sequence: TGTGCCAGCAGTCGACTGGATAGCAATCAGCCCCAGCATTTT.